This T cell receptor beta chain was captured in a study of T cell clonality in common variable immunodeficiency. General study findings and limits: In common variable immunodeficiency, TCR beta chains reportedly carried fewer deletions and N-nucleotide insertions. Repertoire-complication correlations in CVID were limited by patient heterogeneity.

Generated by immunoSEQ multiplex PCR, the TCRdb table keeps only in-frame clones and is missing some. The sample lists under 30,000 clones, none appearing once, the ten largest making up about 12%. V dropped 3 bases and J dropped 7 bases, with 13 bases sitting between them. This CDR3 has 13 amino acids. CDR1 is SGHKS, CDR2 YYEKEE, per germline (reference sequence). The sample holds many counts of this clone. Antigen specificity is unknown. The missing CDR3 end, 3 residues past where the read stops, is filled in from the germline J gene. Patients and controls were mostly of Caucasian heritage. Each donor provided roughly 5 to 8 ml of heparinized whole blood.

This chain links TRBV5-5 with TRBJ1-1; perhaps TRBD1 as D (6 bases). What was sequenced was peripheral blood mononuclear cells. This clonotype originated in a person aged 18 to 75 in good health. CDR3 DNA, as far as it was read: TGTGCCAGCAGCTCCACAGGGAGTCTTGAA. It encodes CASSSTGSLE. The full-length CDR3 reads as CASSSTGSLEAFF.